A single sample is the source of the 4 T cell receptor beta chains below, sequenced in a study of PD-L1 blockade in urothelial cancer. Profiled with immunoSEQ multiplex PCR; TCRdb holds only in-frame clones, not every one. The repertoire consists of 30,000 to 40,000 clones, with about 80% occurring once and the leading ten covering about 15%. Time point of the sample: pretreatment peripheral blood. The source was PBMCs, collected around atezolizumab (anti-PD-L1) treatment. These receptors came from a man aged 60 to 75 with urothelial cancer.

This chain's CDR3 is CASSGRTGVTGELFF. The DNA of the CDR3 is TGTGCCAGCAGTGGGCGGACAGGGGTTACCGGGGAGCTGTTTTTT. This sequence joins TRBV11-2 and TRBJ2-2, with 9 positions matching TRBD1. Germline lookup yields CDR1 SGHAT and CDR2 FQNNGV. V shed 6 bases and J 5 bases; nucleotides not matched to a gene: 7. The CDR3 runs to 15 residues.

This clone was seen a single time. V usage is TRBV5-6 and J usage is TRBJ1-2, with unresolved D. Germline V gene sequence: CDR1 SGHDT, CDR2 YYEEEE. This CDR3 region has 14 residues. The germline V and J ends were trimmed by 4 bases and 0 bases, with 10 bases remaining between them. The CDR3 sequence: CASSLPGTNYGYTF. In DNA form, the CDR3 reads TGTGCCAGCAGCCTGCCGGGAACTAACTATGGCTACACCTTC. The entire variable domain, with the rest obtained from reference TRBV5-6 and TRBJ1-2, is as follows: DAGVTQSPTHLIKTRGQQVTLRCSPKSGHDTVSWYQQALGQGPQFIFQYYEEEERQRGNFPDRFSGHQFPNYSSELNVNALLLGDSALYLCASSLPGTNYGYTFGSGTRLTVV.

Only one count was recorded for this clone. The chain recombines TRBV19 with TRBJ2-1; the D is unclear. V was pared by 1 base and J by 0 bases, with 10 bases between. The CDR3 is 16 amino acids. Per germline, CDR1 LNHDA and CDR2 SQIVND (reference sequence). In DNA, the CDR3 is TGTGCCAGTAGTATAGCCCACTCGAGCTCCTACAATGAGCAGTTCTTC. The encoded protein is CASSIAHSSSYNEQFF.

This chain links TRBV4-1 with TRBJ2-1; TRBD2 aligns across 8 bases. V trimming: 0 bases; J trimming: 0 bases; junction bases outside the gene matches: 4. CDR1 is MGHRA and CDR2 is YSYEKL in the germline V gene. The CDR3 is made up of 17 amino acids. The CDR3 spells CASSQDLAGHSYNEQFF. The CDR3 nucleotides read TGCGCCAGCAGCCAAGACCTAGCGGGCCACTCCTACAATGAGCAGTTCTTC.